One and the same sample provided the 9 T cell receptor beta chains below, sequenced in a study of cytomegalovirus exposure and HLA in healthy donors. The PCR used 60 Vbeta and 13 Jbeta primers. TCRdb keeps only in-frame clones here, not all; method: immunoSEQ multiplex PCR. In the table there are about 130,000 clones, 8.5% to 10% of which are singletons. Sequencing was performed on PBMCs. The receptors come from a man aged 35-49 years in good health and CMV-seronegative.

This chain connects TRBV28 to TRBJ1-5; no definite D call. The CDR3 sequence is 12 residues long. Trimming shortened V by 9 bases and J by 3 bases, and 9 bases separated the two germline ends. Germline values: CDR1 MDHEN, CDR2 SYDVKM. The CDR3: CASAVSNQPQHF. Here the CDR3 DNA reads TGTGCCAGTGCAGTATCCAATCAGCCCCAGCATTTT.

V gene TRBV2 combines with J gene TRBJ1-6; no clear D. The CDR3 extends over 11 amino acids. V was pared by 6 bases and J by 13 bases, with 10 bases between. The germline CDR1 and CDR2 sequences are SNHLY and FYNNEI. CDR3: CASREGRPLHF. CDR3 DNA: TGTGCCAGCAGGGAGGGCCGGCCCCTCCACTTT.

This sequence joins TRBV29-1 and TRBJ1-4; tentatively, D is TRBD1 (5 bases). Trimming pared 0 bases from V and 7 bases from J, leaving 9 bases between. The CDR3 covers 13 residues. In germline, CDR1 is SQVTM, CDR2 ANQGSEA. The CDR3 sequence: CSVEDRQLEKLFF. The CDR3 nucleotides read TGCAGCGTTGAAGATCGACAGCTTGAAAAACTGTTTTTT.

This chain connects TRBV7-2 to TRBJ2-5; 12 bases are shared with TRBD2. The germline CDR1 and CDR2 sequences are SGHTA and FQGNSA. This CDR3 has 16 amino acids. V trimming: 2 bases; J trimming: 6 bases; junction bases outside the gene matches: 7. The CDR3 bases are TGTGCCAGCAGCTTACACACTAGCGGGGGGCCCCAGACCCAGTACTTC. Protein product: CASSLHTSGGPQTQYF.

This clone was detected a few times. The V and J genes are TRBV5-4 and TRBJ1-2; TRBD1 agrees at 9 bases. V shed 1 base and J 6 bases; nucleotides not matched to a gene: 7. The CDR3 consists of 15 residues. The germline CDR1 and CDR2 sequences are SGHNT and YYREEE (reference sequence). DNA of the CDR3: TGTGCCAGCAGCTTGCGGACAGGGGCGGGGGATGGCTACACCTTC. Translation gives CASSLRTGAGDGYTF. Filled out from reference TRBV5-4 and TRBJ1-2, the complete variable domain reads ETGVTQSPTHLIKTRGQQVTLRCSSQSGHNTVSWYQQALGQGPQFIFQYYREEENGRGNFPPRFSGLQFPNYSSELNVNALELDDSALYLCASSLRTGAGDGYTFGSGTRLTVV.

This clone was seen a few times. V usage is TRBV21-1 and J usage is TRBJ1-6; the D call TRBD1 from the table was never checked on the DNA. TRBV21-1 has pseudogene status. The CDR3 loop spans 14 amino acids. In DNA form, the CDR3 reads TGTGCCAGCGCCCGACAGAACTATAATTCACCCCTCCACTTT. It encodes CASARQNYNSPLHF.

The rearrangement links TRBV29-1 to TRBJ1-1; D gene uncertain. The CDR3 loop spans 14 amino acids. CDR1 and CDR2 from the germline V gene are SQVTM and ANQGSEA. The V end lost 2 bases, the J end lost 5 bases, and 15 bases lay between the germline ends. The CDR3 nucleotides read TGCAGCGTTGAAACCTGGGTAAGAGGGACTGAAGCTTTCTTT. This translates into CSVETWVRGTEAFF.

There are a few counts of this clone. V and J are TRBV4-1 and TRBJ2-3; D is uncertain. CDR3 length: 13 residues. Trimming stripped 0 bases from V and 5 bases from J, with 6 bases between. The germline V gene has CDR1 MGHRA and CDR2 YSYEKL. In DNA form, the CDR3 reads TGCGCCAGCAGCCAAGAAATGAGAGATACGCAGTATTTT. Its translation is CASSQEMRDTQYF.

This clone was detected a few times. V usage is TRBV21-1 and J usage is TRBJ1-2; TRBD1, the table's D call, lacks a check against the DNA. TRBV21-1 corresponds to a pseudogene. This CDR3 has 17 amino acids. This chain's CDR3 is CASSKAQHRGLDYGYTF. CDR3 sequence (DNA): TGTGCCAGCAGCAAAGCACAACACAGGGGACTCGACTATGGCTACACCTTC.